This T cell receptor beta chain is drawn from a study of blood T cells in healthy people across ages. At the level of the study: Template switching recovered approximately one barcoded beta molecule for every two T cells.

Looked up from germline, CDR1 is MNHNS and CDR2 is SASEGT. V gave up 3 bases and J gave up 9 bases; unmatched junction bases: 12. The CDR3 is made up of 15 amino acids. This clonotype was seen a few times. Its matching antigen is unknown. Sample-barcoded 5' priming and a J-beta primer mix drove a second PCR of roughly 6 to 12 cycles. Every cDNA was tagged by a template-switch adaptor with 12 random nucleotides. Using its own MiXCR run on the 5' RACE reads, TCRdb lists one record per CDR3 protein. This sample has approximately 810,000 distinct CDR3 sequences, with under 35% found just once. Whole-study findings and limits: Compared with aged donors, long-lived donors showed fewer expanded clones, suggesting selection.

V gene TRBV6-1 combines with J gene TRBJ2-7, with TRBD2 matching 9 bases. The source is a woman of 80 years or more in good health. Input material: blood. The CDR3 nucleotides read TGTGCCAGCAGTGAGGGGACTAGCCACCTGAACGGGCAGTACTTC. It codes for CASSEGTSHLNGQYF.